Listed below are T cell receptor beta chains from one sample, sequenced in a study of blood T cell repertoires in COVID-19. Data came from immunoSEQ multiplex PCR; TCRdb stores just in-frame clones and leaves some out. Among tens of thousands of clones listed, around 80% were seen once. Sequencing was performed on peripheral blood. These receptors originate from a human donor in a cohort sampled during active COVID-19. Each CDR3 is given with its conserved first and last residue. The order of the fields is J gene, D gene, CDR3 length, V gene, clone size, CDR3 protein, CDR3 DNA. The D gene is left open where the match is weak. Rows may omit the clone size; those that give it use once, few, many or a size class.

J: TRBJ2-1
D: TRBD2
length: 13
V: TRBV28
size: NA
CDR3: CASSSRTSGGQFF
DNA: TGTGCCAGCAGTTCCAGGACTAGCGGGGGGCAGTTCTTC

J: TRBJ1-6
D: TRBD1
length: 15
V: TRBV5-4
size: NA
CDR3: CASSLGRGENSPLHF
DNA: TGTGCCAGCAGCTTGGGCAGGGGGGAGAATTCACCCCTCCACTTT

J: TRBJ2-3
D: NA
length: 15
V: TRBV6-4
size: once
CDR3: CASSDSQGHTDTQYF
DNA: TGTGCCAGCAGTGACTCACAGGGCCACACAGATACGCAGTATTTT

J: TRBJ2-1
D: TRBD1
length: 13
V: TRBV10-2
size: NA
CDR3: CASSVPTRGEQFF
DNA: TGCGCCAGCAGCGTACCGACCAGGGGGGAGCAGTTCTTC

J: TRBJ1-4
D: TRBD1
length: 15
V: TRBV2
size: once
CDR3: CASSRSGTGNEKLFF
DNA: TGTGCCAGCAGTCGATCCGGGACAGGGAATGAAAAACTGTTTTTT

J: TRBJ2-7
D: NA
length: 13
V: TRBV19
size: NA
CDR3: CASSMSSTYEQYF
DNA: TGTGCCAGTAGTATGTCTAGTACTTACGAGCAGTACTTC

J: TRBJ1-5
D: NA
length: 13
V: TRBV11-3
size: few
CDR3: CASSLSWSQPQHF
DNA: TGTGCCAGCAGCTTAAGCTGGTCACAGCCCCAGCATTTT

J: TRBJ2-7
D: TRBD2
length: 17
V: TRBV4-3
size: NA
CDR3: CASSQDFTSGSSYEQYF
DNA: TGCGCCAGCAGCCAAGATTTTACTAGCGGGAGCTCCTACGAGCAGTACTTC

J: TRBJ2-7
D: TRBD2
length: 14
V: TRBV28
size: NA
CDR3: CASRSSSGLYEQYF
DNA: TGTGCCAGCAGGAGCTCTAGCGGGCTCTACGAGCAGTACTTC

J: TRBJ1-6
D: TRBD1
length: 16
V: TRBV6-5
size: NA
CDR3: CASSFLRTGGHSPLHF
DNA: TGTGCCAGCAGTTTTCTTCGGACAGGGGGACATTCACCCCTCCACTTT

J: TRBJ1-5
D: NA
length: 19
V: TRBV6-1
size: NA
CDR3: CASSGNRDIALYSNQPQHF
DNA: TGTGCCAGCAGTGGAAACCGGGACATTGCACTTTATAGCAATCAGCCCCAGCATTTT

J: TRBJ2-7
D: TRBD2
length: 14
V: TRBV6-5
size: NA
CDR3: CASSPTSGSSEQYF
DNA: TGTGCCAGCAGTCCCACTAGCGGGAGTTCCGAGCAGTACTTC

J: TRBJ1-2
D: TRBD1
length: 11
V: TRBV24-1
size: few
CDR3: CATIGTGGYTF
DNA: TGTGCCACCATTGGGACAGGCGGCTACACCTTC

J: TRBJ1-2
D: NA
length: 14
V: TRBV29-1
size: few
CDR3: CSVEDNNGVYGYTF
DNA: TGCAGCGTTGAAGACAACAACGGGGTCTATGGCTACACCTTC

J: TRBJ1-1
D: NA
length: 13
V: TRBV29-1
size: NA
CDR3: CSVLGGEVTEAFF
DNA: TGCAGCGTCTTAGGGGGTGAAGTAACTGAAGCTTTCTTT

J: TRBJ1-1
D: NA
length: 12
V: TRBV19
size: once
CDR3: CASSTGFTEAFF
DNA: TGTGCCAGTAGCACAGGGTTCACTGAAGCTTTCTTT

J: TRBJ2-2
D: TRBD1
length: 17
V: TRBV4-3
size: NA
CDR3: CASSQALQGVYTGELFF
DNA: TGCGCCAGCAGCCAAGCCCTACAGGGGGTTTACACCGGGGAGCTGTTTTTT

J: TRBJ2-1
D: TRBD2
length: 14
V: TRBV24-1
size: NA
CDR3: CATSLAGDPNEQFF
DNA: TGTGCCACCAGCCTAGCGGGAGATCCCAATGAGCAGTTCTTC

J: TRBJ1-3
D: NA
length: 14
V: TRBV25-1
size: NA
CDR3: CASSVLGSGNTIYF
DNA: TGTGCCAGCAGTGTACTCGGCTCTGGAAACACCATATATTTT

J: TRBJ2-3
D: TRBD2
length: 16
V: TRBV7-8
size: NA
CDR3: CASSLGLAGVGDTQYF
DNA: TGTGCCAGCAGCTTAGGACTAGCGGGAGTAGGGGATACGCAGTATTTT

J: TRBJ2-7
D: NA
length: 13
V: TRBV12-3/TRBV12-4
size: NA
CDR3: CASSLDWTYEQYF
DNA: TGTGCCAGCAGTTTGGACTGGACCTACGAGCAGTACTTC

J: TRBJ2-7
D: TRBD1
length: 14
V: TRBV4-3
size: NA
CDR3: CASSLYRGNYEQYF
DNA: TGCGCCAGCAGCCTCTACAGGGGGAACTACGAGCAGTACTTC

J: TRBJ1-5
D: TRBD1
length: 16
V: TRBV7-9
size: few
CDR3: CASSLGGTGPNQPQHF
DNA: TGTGCCAGCAGCTTAGGAGGGACAGGACCCAATCAGCCCCAGCATTTT

J: TRBJ2-1
D: TRBD2
length: 15
V: TRBV6-6
size: NA
CDR3: CASRMGTNVNNEQFF
DNA: TGTGCCAGCAGGATGGGGACTAATGTAAACAATGAGCAGTTCTTC

J: TRBJ1-5
D: NA
length: 15
V: TRBV24-1
size: NA
CDR3: CATSDTTGNNQPQHF
DNA: TGTGCCACCAGTGATACCACAGGGAACAATCAGCCCCAGCATTTT

J: TRBJ2-5
D: NA
length: 16
V: TRBV6-5
size: NA
CDR3: CASSYSRGTSYETQYF
DNA: TGTGCCAGCAGTTACTCCAGGGGGACTAGTTATGAGACCCAGTACTTC